This T cell receptor beta chain was found in a study of blood T cell repertoires in COVID-19. This clone was found a few times. Trimming took 4 bases from V and 2 from J; bases not matched to a gene: 7. Per germline, CDR1 SGHAT and CDR2 FQNNGV. The CDR3 contains 15 residues. In the original processing: Nucleated cell counts were estimated from reference gene primer amplification. Repertoires were generated with immunoSEQ multiplex PCR, while TCRdb's copy carries only in-frame clones and drops some. V and J calls and clone size are as listed in that table; D and trimming were resolved from the DNA. Among about 190,000 clones listed, approximately 79% were seen once.

The chain links TRBV11-2 to TRBJ1-2; 7 nucleotides align to TRBD1. The TCR comes from a man aged 60 to 69 with active or convalescent COVID-19. The specimen was peripheral blood. In nucleotides, the CDR3 is TGTGCCAGCAGCTCCTACCGACAGGGCAACTATGGCTACACCTTC. It encodes CASSSYRQGNYGYTF.